Sequencing of this TCR beta chain was carried out in a study of B cell selection in AIRE deficiency. There are 15 residues in the CDR3. Germline loops: CDR1 SGDLS, CDR2 YYNGEE. J was trimmed by 7 bases and V by 4 bases; bases with no gene match: 10. Only in-frame clones appear in the TCRdb table, and some are missing; sequencing was by immunoSEQ multiplex PCR. Among fewer than 30,000 clones listed, approximately 96% were seen once. Sorting defined conventional CD4 T cells as CD4+CD127+. The clonotype originates from a human donor with AIRE deficiency. Sequencing input: conventional CD4+ T cells sorted from PBMCs. The genes are TRBV9 and TRBJ2-1, with TRBD1 matching 8 bases. This chain's CDR3 is CASSNTGTGWNEQFF. Here the CDR3 DNA reads TGTGCCAGCAGCAACACCGGGACAGGTTGGAATGAGCAGTTCTTC.